This T cell receptor beta chain was recorded in a study of beta chain features in type 1 diabetes. The study reverse transcribed the entire isolated RNA, so it sequenced expressed TCRB transcripts. Only in-frame clones appear in the TCRdb table, and some are missing; sequencing was by immunoSEQ multiplex PCR. The sample consists of about 360,000 clones, over 10% of them appearing once. Germline V CDR1 and CDR2: SGDLS, YYNGEE. V was clipped by 5 bases and J by 4 bases, with 13 bases between them. CDR3 size: 13 residues. This clone occurred a few times. The sequencing sample was made of naive CD4+ T cells from blood. The sequence derives from a man aged 18 to 30 in good health. The genes are TRBV9 and TRBJ2-7; D gene uncertain. In DNA form, the CDR3 reads TGTGCCAGCAGTCACAGCCCTAATTACGAGCAGTACTTC. This sequence encodes CASSHSPNYEQYF.